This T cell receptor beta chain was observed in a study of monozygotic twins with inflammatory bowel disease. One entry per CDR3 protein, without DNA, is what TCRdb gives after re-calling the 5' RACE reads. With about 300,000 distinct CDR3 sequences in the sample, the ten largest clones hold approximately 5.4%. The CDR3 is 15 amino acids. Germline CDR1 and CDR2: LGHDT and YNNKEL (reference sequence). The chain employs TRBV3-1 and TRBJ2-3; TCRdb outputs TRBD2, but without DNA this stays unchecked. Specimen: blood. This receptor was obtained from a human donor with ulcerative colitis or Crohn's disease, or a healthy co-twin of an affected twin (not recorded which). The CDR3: CASSPRGQHPDTQYF.